This T cell receptor (beta chain) is from a study of T cell repertoires in cytomegalovirus infection. Across the whole study: Public TCR beta signature analysis indicated the presence of both CMV infection and matching HLA type.

Via MiXCR, TCRdb re-called the reads, giving one row per CDR3 protein. The profile shows about 570,000 distinct CDR3 sequences, just under 40% of them singletons. V was shortened by 5 bases and J by 8 bases, with 19 bases between the two germline ends. The V gene's germline CDR1 is SEHNR and CDR2 FQNEAQ (reference sequence). The CDR3 loop spans 15 amino acids. To note about this clonotype: What it binds is unknown.

The TCR was taken from a human donor in good health (CMV status not recorded). Some clones in this sample may be carry-over from other donors' samples. This chain joins TRBV7-9 and TRBJ1-3; no definite D call. The sample consisted of cultured PBMCs, taken from culture after CMV antigen stimulation. The CDR3 spells CASSPYTELEYTIYF. The CDR3 coding sequence is TGTGCCAGCAGCCCCTACACAGAACTGGAATACACCATATATTTT.